The rows below give T cell receptor beta chains drawn from one sample of a study of T cells in Graves' hyperthyroidism and ophthalmopathy. Via MiXCR, TCRdb re-called the multiplex PCR reads, giving one row per CDR3 protein. The profile shows around 610,000 distinct CDR3 sequences, about 15% of them singletons. Specimen: blood. The source is a woman in her 40s with Graves' ophthalmopathy. Both conserved end residues are part of each CDR3. Fields, in order: clone size, D gene, J gene, V gene, CDR3 protein, CDR3 DNA. D genes are given only for firm matches. Clone sizes are given selectively: once, few, many, or a class where the clone is expanded.

clone_size: many
d_call: NA
j_call: TRBJ2-5
v_call: TRBV9
cdr3_aa: CASSPWTEQETQYF
cdr3_nt: TGTGCCAGCAGCCCGTGGACAGAACAAGAGACCCAGTACTTC

clone_size: few
d_call: NA
j_call: TRBJ2-7
v_call: TRBV10-3
cdr3_aa: CAIAQDYEQYF
cdr3_nt: TGTGCCATCGCACAGGACTACGAGCAGTACTTC

clone_size: many
d_call: TRBD1
j_call: TRBJ2-7
v_call: TRBV28
cdr3_aa: CASSLRDSSYEQYF
cdr3_nt: TGTGCCAGCAGTTTACGGGACAGTTCCTACGAGCAGTACTTC

clone_size: many
d_call: NA
j_call: TRBJ2-5
v_call: TRBV5-1
cdr3_aa: CASSLAGRDETQYF
cdr3_nt: TGCGCCAGCAGCTTGGCCGGAAGGGATGAGACCCAGTACTTC

clone_size: many
d_call: NA
j_call: TRBJ2-5
v_call: TRBV6-5
cdr3_aa: CASNPGKRETQYF
cdr3_nt: TGTGCCAGTAACCCAGGGAAGCGGGAGACCCAGTACTTC

clone_size: many
d_call: NA
j_call: TRBJ2-7
v_call: TRBV12-3/TRBV12-4
cdr3_aa: CASSPGPYEQYF
cdr3_nt: TGTGCCAGCAGCCCGGGACCTTACGAGCAGTACTTC

clone_size: once
d_call: NA
j_call: TRBJ2-5
v_call: TRBV6-4
cdr3_aa: CASSHEGPSGQETQYF
cdr3_nt: TGTGCCAGCAGCCACGAGGGACCTTCAGGGCAAGAGACCCAGTACTTC

clone_size: few
d_call: TRBD1
j_call: TRBJ1-2
v_call: TRBV10-3
cdr3_aa: CAISSPDRGYGYTF
cdr3_nt: TGTGCCATCAGTTCACCCGACAGGGGCTATGGCTACACCTTC

clone_size: NA
d_call: NA
j_call: TRBJ2-7
v_call: TRBV5-1
cdr3_aa: CASSLGQRGIQYF
cdr3_nt: TGCGCCAGCAGCTTGGGACAGAGGGGAATACAGTACTTC

clone_size: many
d_call: TRBD2
j_call: TRBJ2-7
v_call: TRBV24-1
cdr3_aa: CATSDSTGTSGRVTYEQYF
cdr3_nt: TGTGCCACCAGTGATTCGACAGGGACTAGCGGGAGGGTCACCTACGAGCAGTACTTC

clone_size: NA
d_call: NA
j_call: TRBJ2-2
v_call: TRBV9
cdr3_aa: CASSAYGSSGELFF
cdr3_nt: TGTGCCAGCAGCGCCTACGGGAGTTCTGGGGAGCTGTTTTTT

clone_size: many
d_call: NA
j_call: TRBJ1-1
v_call: TRBV7-9
cdr3_aa: CASSGAWAENTEAFF
cdr3_nt: TGTGCCAGCAGCGGAGCCTGGGCGGAAAACACTGAAGCTTTCTTT

clone_size: NA
d_call: NA
j_call: TRBJ2-5
v_call: TRBV4-2
cdr3_aa: CASSPGDPYQETQYF
cdr3_nt: TGTGCCAGCAGCCCCGGAGACCCGTACCAAGAGACCCAGTACTTC

clone_size: NA
d_call: NA
j_call: TRBJ2-5
v_call: TRBV30
cdr3_aa: CAWSVPPAGQETQYF
cdr3_nt: TGTGCCTGGAGTGTCCCGCCAGCGGGCCAAGAGACCCAGTACTTC

clone_size: many
d_call: NA
j_call: TRBJ2-7
v_call: TRBV7-9
cdr3_aa: CASSQSAGAYEQYF
cdr3_nt: TGTGCCAGCAGCCAAAGTGCAGGGGCCTACGAGCAGTACTTC

clone_size: many
d_call: TRBD2
j_call: TRBJ2-4
v_call: TRBV28
cdr3_aa: CASSAEAGGRSQYF
cdr3_nt: TGTGCCAGCAGCGCCGAAGCGGGGGGACGTAGTCAGTACTTC

clone_size: NA
d_call: TRBD2
j_call: TRBJ2-5
v_call: TRBV11-2
cdr3_aa: CASSSGTSGGGRAQYF
cdr3_nt: TGTGCCAGCAGTTCAGGGACTAGCGGAGGGGGGCGGGCCCAGTACTTC

clone_size: many
d_call: NA
j_call: TRBJ2-7
v_call: TRBV20-1
cdr3_aa: CSARAPQGVAYEQYF
cdr3_nt: TGCAGTGCTAGAGCCCCACAAGGGGTAGCCTACGAGCAGTACTTC

clone_size: many
d_call: TRBD2
j_call: TRBJ2-5
v_call: TRBV20-1
cdr3_aa: CGTSSLAGAGETQYF
cdr3_nt: TGCGGGACCTCCTCACTAGCGGGAGCGGGGGAGACCCAGTACTTC

clone_size: many
d_call: TRBD2
j_call: TRBJ2-5
v_call: TRBV6-5
cdr3_aa: CASSYTRASGAYQETQYF
cdr3_nt: TGTGCCAGCAGTTACACCCGAGCTAGCGGGGCATACCAAGAGACCCAGTACTTC

clone_size: many
d_call: NA
j_call: TRBJ2-7
v_call: TRBV28
cdr3_aa: CASSLAGHYEQYF
cdr3_nt: TGTGCCAGCAGTTTAGCAGGTCACTACGAGCAGTACTTC

clone_size: NA
d_call: NA
j_call: TRBJ1-2
v_call: TRBV20-1
cdr3_aa: CSAFRSANYGYTF
cdr3_nt: TGCAGTGCGTTTAGGTCCGCTAACTATGGCTACACCTTC

clone_size: many
d_call: TRBD1
j_call: TRBJ2-5
v_call: TRBV7-2
cdr3_aa: CASSGRTGGFYETQYF
cdr3_nt: TGTGCCAGCAGCGGGCGGACAGGGGGATTCTATGAGACCCAGTACTTC

clone_size: NA
d_call: NA
j_call: TRBJ1-5
v_call: TRBV4-2
cdr3_aa: CASSQDATGYQPQHF
cdr3_nt: TGTGCCAGCAGCCAAGACGCGACAGGCTATCAGCCCCAGCATTTT

clone_size: many
d_call: NA
j_call: TRBJ2-5
v_call: TRBV10-3
cdr3_aa: CATKAGGQETQYF
cdr3_nt: TGTGCCACCAAAGCGGGCGGCCAAGAGACCCAGTACTTC

clone_size: many
d_call: TRBD2
j_call: TRBJ2-7
v_call: TRBV15
cdr3_aa: CATSRDREGWYEQYF
cdr3_nt: TGTGCCACCAGCAGAGATCGGGAGGGGTGGTACGAGCAGTACTTC

clone_size: many
d_call: NA
j_call: TRBJ1-2
v_call: TRBV27
cdr3_aa: CASSPRGGVNYGYTF
cdr3_nt: TGTGCCAGCAGTCCCCGCGGAGGGGTAAACTATGGCTACACCTTC

clone_size: many
d_call: NA
j_call: TRBJ2-7
v_call: TRBV6-1
cdr3_aa: CASSKQGIYEQYF
cdr3_nt: TGTGCCAGCAGTAAGCAGGGAATTTACGAGCAGTACTTC

clone_size: many
d_call: TRBD1
j_call: TRBJ2-5
v_call: TRBV12-3/TRBV12-4
cdr3_aa: CASGPDRYQETQYF
cdr3_nt: TGTGCCAGCGGGCCGGACAGGTACCAAGAGACCCAGTACTTC

clone_size: NA
d_call: TRBD2
j_call: TRBJ2-5
v_call: TRBV12-3/TRBV12-4
cdr3_aa: CASSLLEPAGVGETQYF
cdr3_nt: TGTGCCAGCAGTCTCTTGGAGCCAGCGGGAGTAGGAGAGACCCAGTACTTC

clone_size: many
d_call: NA
j_call: TRBJ1-5
v_call: TRBV10-3
cdr3_aa: CAISEQLNQPQHF
cdr3_nt: TGTGCCATCAGTGAACAGCTTAATCAGCCCCAGCATTTT

clone_size: many
d_call: TRBD1
j_call: TRBJ2-7
v_call: TRBV5-1
cdr3_aa: CASSRDRGLYEQYF
cdr3_nt: TGCGCCAGCAGCAGGGACAGGGGGCTGTACGAGCAGTACTTC